This TCR beta chain stems from a study of blood T cell repertoires in COVID-19. Study-level background: Samples taken during acute and convalescent COVID-19 were collected in the United States, Italy and Spain. Sample material is recorded as cDNA or gDNA derived from T cells, B-cell-depleted T cells, or PBMCs.

Trimming cost V 1 base and J 7 bases, with 14 bases left between them. The germline V gene encodes CDR1 SGHRS and CDR2 YFSETQ. The CDR3 runs 15 residues. In the authors' workflow: Reference gene primer amplification in the assay estimated nucleated cell counts. Measured with immunoSEQ multiplex PCR; TCRdb has only the in-frame clones, and not every one. Clonal size and the V and J genes are those of that table, whereas D and trimming came from the DNA. The repertoire has about 200,000 clones, about 88% of them found once; the top ten carry around 4.8%. This clone was counted once. The TCR originated in a woman aged 35 to 49 with acute or convalescent COVID-19. The sequenced sample consisted of peripheral blood. The rearrangement links TRBV5-1 to TRBJ1-4; D uncertain. The CDR3 coding sequence is TGCGCCAGCAGCTTGAGTCCCAGAACCCTTGAAAAACTGTTTTTT. Translated, it gives CASSLSPRTLEKLFF.